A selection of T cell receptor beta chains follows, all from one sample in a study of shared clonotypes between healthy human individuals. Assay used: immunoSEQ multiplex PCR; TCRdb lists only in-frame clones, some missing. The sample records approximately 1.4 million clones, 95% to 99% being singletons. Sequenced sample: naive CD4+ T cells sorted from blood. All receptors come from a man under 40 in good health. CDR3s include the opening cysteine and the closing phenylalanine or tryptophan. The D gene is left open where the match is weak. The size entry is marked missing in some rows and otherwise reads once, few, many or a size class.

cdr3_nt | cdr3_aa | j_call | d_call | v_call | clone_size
TGCAGTGCCGCCTTCGGGGGAAAGCAGTATTTT | CSAAFGGKQYF | TRBJ2-3 | NA | TRBV20-1 | NA
TGTGCCAGCAGTTACGCAAGCAGTGAGCAGTTCTTC | CASSYASSEQFF | TRBJ2-1 | NA | TRBV6-6 | NA
TGTGCCAGCAGCAAGGGACAGGGTCGGGACTATGGCTACACCTTC | CASSKGQGRDYGYTF | TRBJ1-2 | TRBD1 | TRBV5-4 | once
TGTGCCAGCAGTTACCCTGGACAGGGTGCAGATACGCAGTATTTT | CASSYPGQGADTQYF | TRBJ2-3 | TRBD1 | TRBV6-5 | NA
TGTGCCAGTAGTGCAACAGGGTTGGGTCAGCCCCAGCATTTT | CASSATGLGQPQHF | TRBJ1-5 | NA | TRBV19 | NA
TGCAGCGTTGGGCCAGGGAACAATCAGCCCCAGCATTTT | CSVGPGNNQPQHF | TRBJ1-5 | NA | TRBV29-1 | NA
TGTGCCAGCAGTCAGGGCAGCGGGCCGTACAATGAGCAGTTCTTC | CASSQGSGPYNEQFF | TRBJ2-1 | NA | TRBV27 | NA
TGTGCCACCACTGATACGAGGGGCGCGCAGTATTTT | CATTDTRGAQYF | TRBJ2-3 | NA | TRBV6-5 | NA
TGTGCCATCAACGTTGGGGGAGGGGGTTACGAGCAGTACTTC | CAINVGGGGYEQYF | TRBJ2-7 | NA | TRBV10-3 | NA
TGTGCCAGCAGTAGGGACAGGGGGCTAGACGAGCAGTACTTC | CASSRDRGLDEQYF | TRBJ2-7 | TRBD1 | TRBV2 | once
TGTGCCAGCAGCTTAACCCCGACAGTTTACAATGAGCAGTTCTTC | CASSLTPTVYNEQFF | TRBJ2-1 | NA | TRBV7-6 | NA
TGTGCCACTCGGGTCACCCGTAACACCGGGGAGCTGTTTTTT | CATRVTRNTGELFF | TRBJ2-2 | NA | TRBV6-4 | NA
TGCGCCAGCAGCTTGCAAGGTGCAGGGCCCTTCACAGATACGCAGTATTTT | CASSLQGAGPFTDTQYF | TRBJ2-3 | NA | TRBV5-1 | NA
TGTGCCAGCAGCTTTAAGGCAGCGACTGTCATGGATACGCAGTATTTT | CASSFKAATVMDTQYF | TRBJ2-3 | NA | TRBV7-9 | NA
TGTGCCAGCTCACCGGGACTACACGACGAGCAGTACTTC | CASSPGLHDEQYF | TRBJ2-7 | TRBD2 | TRBV18 | NA
TGTGCCAGCACCCATGGGGGGCGGCTATACAATGAGCAGTTCTTC | CASTHGGRLYNEQFF | TRBJ2-1 | NA | TRBV28 | NA
TGCAGCGTTGTCGGTACTAGAACCGATACGCAGTATTTT | CSVVGTRTDTQYF | TRBJ2-3 | NA | TRBV29-1 | once
TGCGCCAGCAGCTTACGGGGTCCGGGATTCGAAAACACTGAAGCTTTCTTT | CASSLRGPGFENTEAFF | TRBJ1-1 | NA | TRBV5-1 | NA